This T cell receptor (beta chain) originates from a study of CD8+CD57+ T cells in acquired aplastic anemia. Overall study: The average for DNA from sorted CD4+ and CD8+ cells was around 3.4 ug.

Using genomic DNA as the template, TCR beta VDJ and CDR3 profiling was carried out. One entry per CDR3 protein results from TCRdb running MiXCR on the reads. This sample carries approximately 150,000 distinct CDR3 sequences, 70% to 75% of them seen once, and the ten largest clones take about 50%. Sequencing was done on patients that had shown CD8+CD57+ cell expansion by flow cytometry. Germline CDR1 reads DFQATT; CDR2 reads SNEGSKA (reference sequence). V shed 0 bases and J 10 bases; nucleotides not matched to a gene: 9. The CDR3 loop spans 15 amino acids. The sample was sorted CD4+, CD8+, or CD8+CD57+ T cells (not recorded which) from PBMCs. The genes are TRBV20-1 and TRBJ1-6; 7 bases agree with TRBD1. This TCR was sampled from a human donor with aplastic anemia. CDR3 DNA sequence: TGCAGTGCTAGAGAGTCTAGGGGGCTGAAGTCACCCCTCCACTTT. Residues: CSARESRGLKSPLHF.